This TCR beta chain is from a study of cytomegalovirus exposure and HLA in healthy donors. Study-wide results and caveats: Investigators reported 150 to 200 TCR beta chains as tied to cytomegalovirus.

This clone turned up a few times. The target antigen is unknown. 60 Vbeta and 13 Jbeta primers were used in PCR. Clones were sequenced by immunoSEQ multiplex PCR, and TCRdb holds only the in-frame ones, with some missing. The data show 100,000 or so clones, roughly 60% seen once. This CDR3 has 13 residues. V dropped 4 bases and J dropped 1 base, with 8 bases sitting between them. CDR1 and CDR2 from the germline V gene are SGHNT and YYREEE (reference sequence). Sequencing input: PBMCs. The V gene is TRBV5-4, the J gene TRBJ2-5; no clear D gene. This clonotype originated in a human donor in good health. CDR3 protein: CASSTGFQETQYF. The CDR3 DNA reads TGTGCCAGCAGCACCGGGTTCCAAGAGACCCAGTACTTC.